Each of the 5 T cell receptor beta chains below was sequenced from the same sample in a study of regulatory T cells in long-lasting Graves disease. The authors built TCR beta libraries using iRepertoire HTBI primers and Arm-PCR of CDR3 regions. TCRdb re-analysed the multiplex PCR reads in MiXCR, keeping a single row per CDR3 protein. The data show 400,000 to 550,000 distinct CDR3 sequences, with just under 15% seen just once and approximately 15% held by the top ten. Specified time point: newly diagnosed GD, antithyroid drugs for less than 3 months. Making the TCR library involved RNA that had been extracted from PBMCs. These same data were also listed under a study on T cells in Graves' hyperthyroidism and ophthalmopathy.

The source was peripheral blood mononuclear cells (PBMCs), collected at new diagnosis, from a patient treated with antithyroid drugs. These receptors all come from a woman in her twenties or thirties with Graves disease.

This clonotype showed up many times. The J gene is TRBJ2-7, the V gene TRBV18; 12 bases line up with TRBD2. The CDR3 contains 15 residues. The germline V gene encodes CDR1 KGHSH and CDR2 LQKENI. The trim removed 3 bases at V and 6 bases at J, leaving 6 bases unmatched. For the CDR3, the DNA is TGTGCCAGCTCACCCAAGACTAGCGGGAGTTCCGAGCAGTACTTC. It codes for CASSPKTSGSSEQYF.

This clonotype was counted once. The chain has TRBV3-1 and TRBJ2-3; 9 nucleotides agree with TRBD2. Per germline, CDR1 LGHDT and CDR2 YNNKEL (reference sequence). With 0 bases clipped from V and 4 bases from J, the junction kept 2 bases outside the gene matches. The CDR3 totals 15 residues. CDR3 loop: CASSQDLAGADTQYF. In nucleotides, the CDR3 is TGTGCCAGCAGCCAAGACTTAGCGGGAGCAGATACGCAGTATTTT.

This clonotype was found many times. The J gene is TRBJ2-7, the V gene TRBV27; weak D call: TRBD1 (6 bases). CDR3 length equals 14 residues. Germline lookup yields CDR1 MNHEY and CDR2 SMNVEV (reference sequence). V lost 6 bases and J 0 bases, leaving 12 bases between the germline ends. This CDR3 reads CASSWTRGSYEQYF. For the CDR3, the DNA is TGTGCCAGCAGCTGGACCAGGGGCTCCTACGAGCAGTACTTC.

This clonotype was seen at least ten times. This chain uses TRBV5-1 with TRBJ2-3; possibly TRBD2 for D (6 bases). Germline lookup yields CDR1 SGHRS and CDR2 YFSETQ. V was cut by 4 bases and J by 2 bases, with 23 bases left in between. The CDR3 sequence is 18 residues long. The CDR3 protein is CASSRRDSWLGDTDTQYF. The CDR3 bases are TGCGCCAGCAGCAGGCGGGATTCGTGGCTTGGGGACACAGATACGCAGTATTTT. Filled out from reference TRBV5-1 and TRBJ2-3, the complete variable domain reads KAGVTQTPRYLIKTRGQQVTLSCSPISGHRSVSWYQQTPGQGLQFLFEYFSETQRNKGNFPGRFSGRQFSNSRSEMNVSTLELGDSALYLCASSRRDSWLGDTDTQYFGPGTRLTVL.

This clonotype was seen ten or more times. The J gene is TRBJ1-2, the V gene TRBV3-1; D is unclear. V was clipped by 3 bases and J by 4 bases, with 12 bases between them. The CDR3 sequence is 14 residues long. Germline-derived CDR1 and CDR2 are LGHDT and YNNKEL (reference sequence). CDR3 nucleotides: TGTGCCAGCAGCCATGGGGTGGGAGGCTATGGCTACACCTTC. This translates into CASSHGVGGYGYTF.